The text below deals with one T cell receptor beta chain. This sample stems from a study of blood T cell repertoires in COVID-19. Study as a whole: PBMCs, B-cell-depleted T cells, or T cells were the source of the cDNA or gDNA that made up the material.

J lost 4 bases, V lost 4 bases, and 6 bases had no gene match. Per germline, CDR1 SGHTA and CDR2 FQGNSA. This CDR3 is built from 16 residues. Clones were sequenced by immunoSEQ multiplex PCR, and TCRdb holds only the in-frame ones, with some missing. The table shows about 130,000 clones, with about four fifths occurring only once. The TCR sequence derives from a woman aged 45-65 years with acute or convalescent COVID-19. The J gene is TRBJ1-6, the V gene TRBV7-2, with 8 nucleotides matching TRBD1. The material sequenced was peripheral blood. CDR3 in amino acids: CASSSYQGAYNSPLHF. The CDR3 DNA sequence: TGTGCCAGCAGCTCGTACCAGGGGGCGTATAATTCACCCCTCCACTTT.